This T cell receptor (beta chain) was documented in a study of blood T cell repertoires in COVID-19. As for the study in general: T cells, B-cell-depleted T cells, or PBMCs provided the cDNA or gDNA that served as material.

The data were produced by immunoSEQ multiplex PCR, yet TCRdb's version contains in-frame clones alone and is incomplete. The sample contains roughly 260,000 clones, 87% of which appear only once. Individuals drawn from 20 to 30 US areas were roughly 18 to 95 years old. Germline values: CDR1 SNHLY, CDR2 FYNNEI. The V gene end was trimmed by 7 bases and the J gene end by 4 bases; junction bases not matched to a gene: 5. This CDR3 is built from 13 residues. The rearrangement uses TRBV2 and TRBJ1-2; TRBD1 agrees at 8 bases. The receptor was isolated from a woman aged 30 to 39 with acute COVID-19. Input material: PBMCs or T cells enriched from blood (not recorded which). CDR3 protein: CASILDRVYGYTF. CDR3 nucleotide sequence: TGTGCCAGCATCCTGGACAGGGTCTATGGCTACACCTTC.